This entry concerns a single T cell receptor (beta chain). Its antigen remains unidentified. Base qualities are not recorded, but no much larger clone differs from it by a single base. The data derive from a study of blood T cell repertoires in COVID-19 (TCRdb year 2020). Turning to the overall study: Collaborator samples came from the United States, Italy and Spain and covered acute and convalescent phases of COVID-19. The material from the prospective study consisted of cDNA or gDNA derived from T cells, B-cell-depleted T cells, or PBMCs. Subjects who had been exposed to COVID-19, were actively infected with it, or had recovered from it provided the deeply sampled blood TCRbeta repertoires that made up the dataset. The repertoires were released in a freely available public database meant as a resource for research on the immune response to SARS-CoV-2. The samples were drawn from the first 160 participants of the ongoing ImmuneRACE study and from 950 to 1,500 subjects provided by 6 global collaborators. Nearly every sample came with metadata listing a de-identified subject ID, COVID-19 status, age in years and sex. HLA class I and class II types, where available, came from metadata supplied by the sample provider rather than from assay-based typing.

TCRbeta CDR3 regions were amplified from genomic DNA using the immunoSEQ Assay, a bias-controlled multiplex PCR. Under the source paper's analysis protocol: Nucleated cell counts per sample were estimated from amplification of reference gene primers within the assay. Sequence reads were collapsed and filtered to measure the absolute abundance of every unique TCRbeta CDR3 rearrangement. Productive Simpson clonality was computed per sample as the square root of Simpson's diversity index over productive rearrangements. TCRdb obtained this table from immuneACCESS and retained in-frame rearrangements with V and J assigned. These tables miss some clones; where compared with another copy, unresolved V genes account for less than half of the shortfall, and the remainder is unexplained. V and J calls and clone size are given by that table; D and trimming were obtained from the DNA. The sample table contains around 150,000 clones; only one count was recorded for around 80% of them. The leading ten clones occupy around 8.4% of the sample.

Overall results and qualifications from the work: The amount of clinical and demographic metadata varied by source and participant and was provided uncurated.

Collaborating institutions collected whole blood in K2EDTA tubes following their own protocols. Collaborator samples were shipped for TCRbeta analysis as frozen whole blood, isolated PBMCs, or DNA extracted from either sample type. The TCR originated in a woman over 75 with active or convalescent COVID-19. Sequencing was performed on peripheral blood.

The bases are TGTGCCAGCAGGGATGGACAGGGGGCCGCAGATACGCAGTATTTT. Translated, this is CASRDGQGAADTQYF. This sequence uses TRBV2 and TRBJ2-3; 11 nucleotides in the junction match TRBD1. CDR1 and CDR2 are drawn from the germline V gene: SNHLY, FYNNEI. For this chain, trimming is 6 bases at the V end and 4 bases at the J end, and the number of junction bases without a gene match is 6. The CDR3, cysteine through phenylalanine, is 15 amino acids long. The entry retains the CDR3 DNA only, 45 bases that are in frame from base 1.